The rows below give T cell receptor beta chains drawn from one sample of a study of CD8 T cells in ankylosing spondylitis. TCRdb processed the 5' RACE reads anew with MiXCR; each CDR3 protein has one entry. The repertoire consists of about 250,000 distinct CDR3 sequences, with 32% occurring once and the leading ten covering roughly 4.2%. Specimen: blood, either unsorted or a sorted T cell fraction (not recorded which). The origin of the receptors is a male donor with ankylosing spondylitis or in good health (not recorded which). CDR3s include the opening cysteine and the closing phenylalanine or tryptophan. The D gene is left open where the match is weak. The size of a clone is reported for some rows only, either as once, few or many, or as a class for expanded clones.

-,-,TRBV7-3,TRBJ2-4,CASSRGGGTKNIQYF,TGTGCCAGCAGCCGAGGGGGAGGGACCAAAAACATTCAGTACTTC
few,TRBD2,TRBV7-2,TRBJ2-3,CASSQRGGTDTQYF,TGTGCCAGCAGCCAGCGGGGGGGCACAGATACGCAGTATTTT
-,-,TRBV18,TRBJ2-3,CASSPGWITDTQYF,TGTGCCAGCTCACCAGGCTGGATCACAGATACGCAGTATTTT
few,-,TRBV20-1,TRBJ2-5,CSANWLQETQYF,TGCAGTGCGAACTGGCTTCAAGAGACCCAGTACTTC
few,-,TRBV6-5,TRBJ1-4,CASSYSVGGTNEKLFF,TGTGCCAGCAGTTACTCGGTCGGGGGAACTAATGAAAAACTGTTTTTT
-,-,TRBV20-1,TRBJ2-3,CSASISTDTQYF,TGCAGTGCTAGTATCAGCACAGATACGCAGTATTTT
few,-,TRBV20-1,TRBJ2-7,CSARDLGARGKDEQYF,TGCAGTGCTAGAGACCTTGGAGCTAGGGGGAAGGACGAGCAGTACTTC
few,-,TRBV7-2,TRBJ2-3,CASSLGPSALDTQYF,TGTGCCAGCAGCTTAGGCCCTAGCGCCTTAGATACGCAGTATTTT
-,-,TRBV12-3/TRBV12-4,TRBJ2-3,CASSFRGSGTDTQYF,TGTGCCAGCAGTTTTCGGGGGTCCGGCACAGATACGCAGTATTTT
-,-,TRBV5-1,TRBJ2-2,CASSSDSKRTGELFF,TGCGCCAGCAGCTCCGACAGTAAACGGACCGGGGAGCTGTTTTTT
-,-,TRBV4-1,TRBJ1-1,CASSQDTFRGYDTEAFF,TGCGCCAGCAGCCAAGATACCTTCAGGGGATACGACACTGAAGCTTTCTTT
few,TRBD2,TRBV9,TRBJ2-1,CASSVGGGSSYNEQFF,TGTGCCAGCAGCGTAGGCGGGGGAAGCTCCTACAATGAGCAGTTCTTC
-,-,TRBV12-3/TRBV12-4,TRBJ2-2,CASRDWEGNTGELFF,TGTGCCAGCAGAGACTGGGAAGGGAACACCGGGGAGCTGTTTTTT
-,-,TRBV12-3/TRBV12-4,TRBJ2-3,CASSFGPDTQYF,TGTGCCAGCAGTTTCGGTCCAGATACGCAGTATTTT
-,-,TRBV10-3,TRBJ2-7,CAIVGEESYEQYF,TGTGCCATCGTAGGGGAGGAATCCTACGAGCAGTACTTC
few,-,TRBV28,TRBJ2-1,CASSIIMDGNEQFF,TGTGCCAGCAGTATAATCATGGATGGCAATGAGCAGTTCTTC
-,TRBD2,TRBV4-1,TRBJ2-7,CASSQDYGTSGEREQYF,TGCGCCAGCAGCCAAGATTACGGGACTAGCGGGGAACGCGAGCAGTACTTC
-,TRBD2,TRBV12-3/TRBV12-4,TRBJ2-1,CASSSGTSVGNEQFF,TGTGCCAGCAGTTCCGGGACTAGCGTAGGCAATGAGCAGTTCTTC
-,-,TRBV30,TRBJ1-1,CAWSVGGNEAFF,TGTGCCTGGAGTGTTGGAGGCAATGAAGCTTTCTTT
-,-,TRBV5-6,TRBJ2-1,CASSLRLGSYNEQFF,TGTGCCAGCAGCTTGCGGTTGGGGTCCTACAATGAGCAGTTCTTC
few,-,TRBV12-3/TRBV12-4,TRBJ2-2,CASNLGANTGELFF,TGTGCCAGCAATCTCGGGGCGAACACCGGGGAGCTGTTTTTT
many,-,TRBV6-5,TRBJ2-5,CASSSRGETQYF,TGTGCCAGCAGTTCCCGCGGGGAGACCCAGTACTTC
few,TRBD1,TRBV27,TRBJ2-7,CASSLRTGGLYEQYF,TGTGCCAGCAGTCTCCGGACAGGGGGCCTCTACGAGCAGTACTTC
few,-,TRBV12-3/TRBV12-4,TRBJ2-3,CASKWQGKRDTQYF,TGTGCCAGCAAGTGGCAGGGGAAAAGGGATACGCAGTATTTT
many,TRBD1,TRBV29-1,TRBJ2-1,CSVRDRGFDNEQFF,TGCAGCGTTAGGGACAGGGGTTTTGACAATGAGCAGTTCTTC
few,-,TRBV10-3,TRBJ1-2,CAISFPHGYGYTF,TGTGCCATCTCCTTCCCTCATGGGTATGGCTACACCTTC
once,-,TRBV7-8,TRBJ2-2,CASSFSLGTTGELFF,TGTGCCAGCAGCTTTTCCCTGGGGACCACCGGGGAGCTGTTTTTT
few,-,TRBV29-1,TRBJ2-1,CSVEDRDSPYNEQFF,TGCAGCGTAGAAGACAGGGACTCCCCATACAATGAGCAGTTCTTC
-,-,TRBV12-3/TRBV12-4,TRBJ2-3,CASSLLWSTDTQYF,TGTGCCAGCAGTTTATTATGGAGCACAGATACGCAGTATTTT
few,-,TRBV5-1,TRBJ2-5,CASSAVLVQVETQYF,TGCGCCAGCAGCGCGGTACTAGTCCAGGTGGAGACCCAGTACTTC
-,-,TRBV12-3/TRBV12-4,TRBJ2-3,CASSLTGFTDTQYF,TGTGCCAGCAGTTTAACGGGCTTCACAGATACGCAGTATTTT
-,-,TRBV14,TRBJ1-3,CASSQDGGSGNTIYF,TGTGCCAGCAGCCAAGATGGAGGATCTGGAAACACCATATATTTT
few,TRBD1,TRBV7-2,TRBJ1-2,CASSRQGAGGYGYTF,TGTGCCAGCAGCCGGCAGGGGGCTGGTGGCTATGGCTACACCTTC
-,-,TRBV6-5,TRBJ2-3,CASSYSVTDTQYF,TGTGCCAGCAGTTACTCAGTCACAGATACGCAGTATTTT
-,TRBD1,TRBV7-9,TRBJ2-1,CASTLQGVSYNEQFF,TGTGCCAGCACCTTACAGGGGGTGTCCTACAATGAGCAGTTCTTC
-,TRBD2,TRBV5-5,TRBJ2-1,CASSYNRREYNEQFF,TGTGCCAGCAGCTACAACCGGCGGGAGTACAATGAGCAGTTCTTC
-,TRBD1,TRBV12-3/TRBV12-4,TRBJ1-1,CASSSAGQDTEAFF,TGTGCCAGCAGTTCGGCGGGACAGGACACTGAAGCTTTCTTT
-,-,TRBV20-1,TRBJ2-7,CSVAPRPTYEQYF,TGCAGTGTAGCCCCGAGACCAACCTACGAGCAGTACTTC
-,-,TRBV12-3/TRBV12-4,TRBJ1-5,CASSLTAVQPQHF,TGTGCCAGCAGTTTGACCGCCGTCCAGCCCCAGCATTTT
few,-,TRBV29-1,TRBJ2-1,CSVRGGTYNEQFF,TGCAGCGTGAGGGGGGGCACCTACAATGAGCAGTTCTTC
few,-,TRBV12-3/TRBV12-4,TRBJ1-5,CASTWGVGQPQHF,TGTGCCAGCACCTGGGGGGTTGGTCAGCCCCAGCATTTT
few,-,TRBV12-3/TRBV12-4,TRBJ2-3,CASCSDVSTDTQYF,TGTGCCAGCTGTTCGGACGTAAGCACAGATACGCAGTATTTT
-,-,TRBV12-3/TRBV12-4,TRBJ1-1,CASSLGVGHTEAFF,TGTGCCAGCAGTTTGGGGGTGGGCCACACTGAAGCTTTCTTT
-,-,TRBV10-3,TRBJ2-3,CAISESMGRGITDTQYF,TGTGCCATCAGTGAGTCGATGGGGCGCGGTATCACAGATACGCAGTATTTT
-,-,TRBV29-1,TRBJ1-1,CSVERGRGTEAFF,TGCAGCGTTGAACGCGGAAGGGGCACTGAAGCTTTCTTT
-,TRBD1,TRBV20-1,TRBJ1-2,CSARGQVGSGYTF,TGCAGTGCCCGGGGACAGGTGGGCTCTGGCTACACCTTC
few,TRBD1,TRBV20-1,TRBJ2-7,CSAREDRVTPGHYEQYF,TGCAGTGCTAGAGAGGACAGGGTAACCCCGGGGCACTACGAGCAGTACTTC